The clone carrying this T cell receptor beta chain was seen once. Its antigen is not identified. Sequencing used immunoSEQ multiplex PCR; TCRdb keeps in-frame clones, though not all of them. The table has 160,000 or so clones, 85% to 90% seen once; the top ten hold roughly 1.7%. The data are from a study of T cell responses to AZD1222 COVID-19 vaccine. Whole-study context: Pooling of second doses given at about 4 or about 12 weeks was done. Findings and caveats of the study: Two doses of AZD1222 preceded a rise in Spike-specific TCR breadth and depth. Dominant at 160-218 and 743-854, vaccine-associated CD4 TCRs also spanned spike. The donor cohort was predominantly white British with a female majority, and clonal diversity may have been underestimated.

V shed 5 bases and J shed 4 bases, with 11 bases lying between them. This CDR3 spans 13 amino acids. CDR1 is LNHDA and CDR2 is SQIVND in the germline V gene (reference sequence). This receptor was identified in an adult in good health. The specimen comprised peripheral blood, sampled on day 0 of AZD1222 vaccination. The chain couples TRBV19 to TRBJ1-1, with D perhaps matching TRBD1 (5 bases). As DNA, the CDR3 is TGTGCCAGTAGTCCATCGGGGGTCACTGAAGCTTTCTTT. Translated: CASSPSGVTEAFF.